This T cell receptor beta chain was sequenced during a study of T cells in localized non-small cell lung cancer. Using immunoSEQ multiplex PCR, the repertoire was profiled, and TCRdb retains in-frame clones only, with some absent. Of more than 45,000 clones listed, 75% to 90% were seen once; the top ten hold roughly a sixth. Remarks on this clone: The antigen remains unidentified.

Overall study results and limits: Appearances in adjacent lung were noted for a median about 50 of the top 100 tumor clones. Only one tumor region was sequenced, so heterogeneity remains possible. Uninvolved nearby lung showed the greatest T cell clonality, exceeding that found in tumor.

The CDR3 runs 16 residues. Unmatched junction bases numbered 8, after V lost 4 bases and J lost 4 bases. Germline-derived CDR1 and CDR2 are SGHRS and YFSETQ. The specimen was peripheral blood mononuclear cells, collected before any cancer treatment. The TCR comes from a man between 35 and 75 years old with stage III lung adenocarcinoma. The rearrangement joins TRBV5-1 to TRBJ2-3, with TRBD1 matching 11 bases. CDR3 sequence: CASSPPGTGGADTQYF. The DNA for the CDR3 is TGCGCCAGCAGCCCCCCCGGGACAGGGGGAGCAGATACGCAGTATTTT.